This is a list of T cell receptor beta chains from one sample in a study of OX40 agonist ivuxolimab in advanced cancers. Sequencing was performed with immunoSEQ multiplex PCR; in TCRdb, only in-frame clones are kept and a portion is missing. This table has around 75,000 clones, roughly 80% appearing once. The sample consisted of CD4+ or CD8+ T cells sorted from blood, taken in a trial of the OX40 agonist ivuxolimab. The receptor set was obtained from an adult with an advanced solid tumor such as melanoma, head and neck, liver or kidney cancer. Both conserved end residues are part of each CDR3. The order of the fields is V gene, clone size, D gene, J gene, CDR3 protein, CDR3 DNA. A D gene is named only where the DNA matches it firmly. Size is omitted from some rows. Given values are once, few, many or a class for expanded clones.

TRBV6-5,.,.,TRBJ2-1,CASSYSPPVGYNEQFF,TGTGCCAGCAGTTACTCCCCCCCAGTCGGGTACAATGAGCAGTTCTTC
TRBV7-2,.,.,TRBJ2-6,CASSLWGQASHSGANVLTF,TGTGCCAGCAGCTTATGGGGCCAGGCCTCTCACTCTGGGGCCAACGTCCTGACTTTC
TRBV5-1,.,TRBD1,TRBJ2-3,CASSLDFGTELDTQYF,TGCGCCAGCAGCCTAGACTTCGGGACAGAGTTAGATACGCAGTATTTT
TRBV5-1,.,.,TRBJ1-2,CASSLEGDLYGYTF,TGCGCCAGCAGCTTGGAAGGGGATCTCTATGGCTACACCTTC
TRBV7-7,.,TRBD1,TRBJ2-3,CASSSRQGIDTQYF,TGTGCCAGCAGCTCCCGACAGGGAATAGATACGCAGTATTTT
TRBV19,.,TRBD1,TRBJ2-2,CASTSGQGALGELFF,TGTGCCAGTACTTCCGGACAGGGGGCTTTGGGGGAGCTGTTTTTT
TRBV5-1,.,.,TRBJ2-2,CASSSTGPRGELFF,TGCGCCAGCAGCTCTACTGGACCGCGCGGGGAGCTGTTTTTT
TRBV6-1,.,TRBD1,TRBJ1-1,CASRGFTGGVEAFF,TGTGCCAGCAGAGGATTCACAGGGGGCGTCGAAGCTTTCTTT
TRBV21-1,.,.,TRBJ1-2,CASSAGTGVHGYTF,TGTGCCAGCAGCGCCGGGACAGGGGTCCATGGCTACACCTTC
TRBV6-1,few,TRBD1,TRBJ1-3,CASHRGQRNTIYF,TGTGCCAGCCACAGGGGGCAGAGAAACACCATATATTTT
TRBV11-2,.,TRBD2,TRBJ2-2,CASSPGRQRGTPGTGELFF,TGTGCCAGCAGCCCAGGTCGGCAGCGGGGGACCCCGGGGACCGGGGAGCTGTTTTTT
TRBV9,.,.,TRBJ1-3,CASSVEQAGNTIYF,TGTGCCAGCAGCGTGGAACAGGCTGGAAACACCATATATTTT
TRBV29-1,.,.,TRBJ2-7,CSVQGSYEQYF,TGCAGCGTTCAGGGGTCCTACGAGCAGTACTTC
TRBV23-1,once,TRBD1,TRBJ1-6,CASSPSGTGHNSPLHF,TGCGCCAGCAGCCCTTCGGGGACAGGGCATAATTCACCCCTCCACTTT
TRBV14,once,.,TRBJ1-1,CASSPYLQGFTEAFF,TGTGCCAGCAGCCCGTATTTACAGGGTTTCACTGAAGCTTTCTTT
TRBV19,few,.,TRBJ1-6,CASSTTGSDSPLHF,TGTGCCAGTAGTACAACAGGGTCAGATTCACCCCTCCACTTT
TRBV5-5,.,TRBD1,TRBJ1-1,CASSLRTGPSMNTEAFF,TGTGCCAGCAGCTTGAGGACAGGGCCCTCCATGAACACTGAAGCTTTCTTT
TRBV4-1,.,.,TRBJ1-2,CASSQESAYGYTF,TGCGCCAGCAGCCAAGAGTCAGCCTATGGCTACACCTTC
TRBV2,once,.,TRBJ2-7,CASSRNRDSYEQYF,TGTGCCAGCAGCCGGAACAGGGACTCCTACGAGCAGTACTTC
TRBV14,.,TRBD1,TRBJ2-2,CASSRSFGTGNTGELFF,TGTGCCAGCAGCCGCAGCTTTGGGACAGGGAACACCGGGGAGCTGTTTTTT
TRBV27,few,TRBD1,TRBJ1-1,CASNLRTGGTEAFF,TGTGCCAGCAACCTGAGGACAGGCGGCACTGAAGCTTTCTTT
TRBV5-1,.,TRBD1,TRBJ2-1,CASSLTPDRDHEQFF,TGCGCCAGCAGCCTCACCCCGGACAGGGACCATGAGCAGTTCTTC
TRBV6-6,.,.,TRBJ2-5,CASSPRRETQYF,TGTGCCAGCAGTCCCCGCCGTGAGACCCAGTACTTC
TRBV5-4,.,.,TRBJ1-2,CASSSGREFYGYTF,TGTGCCAGCAGCTCTGGTAGAGAGTTCTATGGCTACACCTTC
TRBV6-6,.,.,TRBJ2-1,CASSYTGTSSNEQFF,TGTGCCAGCAGTTACACAGGGACTTCTTCCAATGAGCAGTTCTTC